The clone carrying this T cell receptor beta chain was counted once. Study processing details: Using reference gene primer amplification, nucleated cell counts were estimated. Sequencing used immunoSEQ multiplex PCR; TCRdb keeps in-frame clones, though not all of them. D and trimming come from the DNA, and the V and J calls and clone size come from that table. The sample contains roughly 42,000 clones, 70% to 90% of which appear only once. Germline V lookup: CDR1 MNHEY, CDR2 SMNVEV (reference sequence). This CDR3 comprises 13 residues. The V segment lost 6 bases and the J segment 6 bases; nucleotides outside the gene matches: 3. The entry originates in a study of blood T cell repertoires in COVID-19. Study background: Both acute and convalescent COVID-19 samples were obtained from the United States, Italy and Spain. Sources were T cells, B-cell-depleted T cells, or PBMCs; the material itself was cDNA or gDNA.

Sequencing input: peripheral blood. The chain recombines TRBV27 with TRBJ2-2; 8 positions agree with TRBD1. This sequence was found in a human donor in a cohort sampled during active COVID-19. This CDR3 is CASRDRAAGELFF. Written as DNA, the CDR3 is TGTGCCAGCAGGGACAGGGCGGCCGGGGAGCTGTTTTTT.